This TCR beta chain was recovered during a study of blood T cell repertoires in COVID-19. Measured with immunoSEQ multiplex PCR; TCRdb has only the in-frame clones, and not every one. The top ten hold 2% to 2.5% of the sample, which has 65,000 to 90,000 clones, roughly four fifths seen once. The CDR3 contains 15 residues. Germline loops: CDR1 SGDLS, CDR2 YYNGEE. Trimming at V came to 4 bases and at J to 5 bases, leaving 10 bases not matched to a gene. This clone came up once. This receptor was taken from a man in his sixties or seventies with COVID-19, enrolled during active disease. Input material: peripheral blood. The chain links TRBV9 to TRBJ2-7; the match to TRBD2 covers 9 bases. The CDR3 here is CASSTGLAGKNEQYF. The CDR3 DNA reads TGTGCCAGCAGCACGGGACTAGCTGGGAAGAACGAGCAGTACTTC.